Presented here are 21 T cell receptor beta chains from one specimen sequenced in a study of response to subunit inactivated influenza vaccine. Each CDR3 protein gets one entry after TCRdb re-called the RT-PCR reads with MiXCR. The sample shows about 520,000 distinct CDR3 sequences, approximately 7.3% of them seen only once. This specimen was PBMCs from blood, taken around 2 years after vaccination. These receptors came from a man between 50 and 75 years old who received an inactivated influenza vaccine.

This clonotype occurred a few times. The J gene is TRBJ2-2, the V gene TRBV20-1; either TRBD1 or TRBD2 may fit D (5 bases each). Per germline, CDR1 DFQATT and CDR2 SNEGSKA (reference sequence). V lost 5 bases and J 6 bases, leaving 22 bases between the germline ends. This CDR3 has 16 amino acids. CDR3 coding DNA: TGCAGTGCTCGAAGGCCCGGGACGATAGGGTCCGGGGAGCTGTTTTTT. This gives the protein CSARRPGTIGSGELFF.

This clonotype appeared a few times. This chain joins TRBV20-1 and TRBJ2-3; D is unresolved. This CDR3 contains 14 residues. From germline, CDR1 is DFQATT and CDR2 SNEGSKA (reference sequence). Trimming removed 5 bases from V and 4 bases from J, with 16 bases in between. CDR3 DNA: TGCAGTGCTTTGGTAGCTCTATGGGCAGATACGCAGTATTTT. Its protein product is CSALVALWADTQYF.

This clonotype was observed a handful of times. The CDR3 protein is CASKRDSTADTQYF. The CDR3, as DNA: TGCGCCAGCAAGAGGGATTCGACGGCAGATACGCAGTATTTT. This chain links TRBV5-1 with TRBJ2-3; D perhaps matches TRBD2 (5 bases). Trimming took off 6 bases at V and 4 bases at J, with 15 bases between the two ends. The length of the CDR3 is 14 residues. The germline V gene encodes CDR1 SGHRS and CDR2 YFSETQ.

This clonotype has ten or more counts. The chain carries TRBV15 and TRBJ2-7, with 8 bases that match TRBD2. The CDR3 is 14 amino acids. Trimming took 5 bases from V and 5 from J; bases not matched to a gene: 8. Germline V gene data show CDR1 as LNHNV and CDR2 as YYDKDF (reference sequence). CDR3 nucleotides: TGTGCCACCAGCGTGACCGGGACTAGTGACGAGCAGTACTTC. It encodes CATSVTGTSDEQYF.

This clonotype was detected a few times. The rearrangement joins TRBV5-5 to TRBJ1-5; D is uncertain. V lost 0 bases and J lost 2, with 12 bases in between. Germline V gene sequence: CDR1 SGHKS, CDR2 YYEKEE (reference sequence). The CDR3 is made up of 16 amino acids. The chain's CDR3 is CASSLERNLGNQPQHF. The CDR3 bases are TGTGCCAGCAGCTTGGAAAGGAATTTGGGCAATCAGCCCCAGCATTTT. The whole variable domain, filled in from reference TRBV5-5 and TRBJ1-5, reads DAGVTQSPTHLIKTRGQQVTLRCSPISGHKSVSWYQQVLGQGPQFIFQYYEKEERGRGNFPDRFSARQFPNYSSELNVNALLLGDSALYLCASSLERNLGNQPQHFGDGTRLSIL.

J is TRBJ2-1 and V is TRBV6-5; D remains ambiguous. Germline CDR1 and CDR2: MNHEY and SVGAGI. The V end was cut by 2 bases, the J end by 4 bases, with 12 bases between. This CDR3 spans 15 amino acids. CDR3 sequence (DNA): TGTGCCAGCAGTTACCGACGAGGTCCATACAATGAGCAGTTCTTC. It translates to CASSYRRGPYNEQFF.

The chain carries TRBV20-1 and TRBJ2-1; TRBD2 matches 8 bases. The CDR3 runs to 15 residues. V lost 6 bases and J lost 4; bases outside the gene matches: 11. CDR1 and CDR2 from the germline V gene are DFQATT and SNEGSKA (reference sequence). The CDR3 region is CSAGGSGGLYNEQFF. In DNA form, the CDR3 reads TGCAGTGCCGGGGGTTCGGGGGGGCTGTACAATGAGCAGTTCTTC.

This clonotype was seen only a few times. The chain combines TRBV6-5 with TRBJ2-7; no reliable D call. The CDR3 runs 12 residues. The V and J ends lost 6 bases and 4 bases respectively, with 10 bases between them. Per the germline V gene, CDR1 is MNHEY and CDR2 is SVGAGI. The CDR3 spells CASRTAPYEQYF. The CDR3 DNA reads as TGTGCCAGCAGGACCGCCCCGTACGAGCAGTACTTC.

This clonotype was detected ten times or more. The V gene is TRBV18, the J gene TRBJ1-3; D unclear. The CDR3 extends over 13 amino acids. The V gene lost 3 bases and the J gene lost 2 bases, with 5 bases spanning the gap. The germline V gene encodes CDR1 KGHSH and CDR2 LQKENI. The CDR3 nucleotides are TGTGCCAGCTCACCCGGCACTGGAAACACCATATATTTT. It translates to CASSPGTGNTIYF. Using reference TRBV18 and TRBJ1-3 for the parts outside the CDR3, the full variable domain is NAGVMQNPRHLVRRRGQEARLRCSPMKGHSHVYWYRQLPEEGLKFMVYLQKENIIDESGMPKERFSAEFPKEGPSILRIQQVVRGDSAAYFCASSPGTGNTIYFGEGSWLTVV.

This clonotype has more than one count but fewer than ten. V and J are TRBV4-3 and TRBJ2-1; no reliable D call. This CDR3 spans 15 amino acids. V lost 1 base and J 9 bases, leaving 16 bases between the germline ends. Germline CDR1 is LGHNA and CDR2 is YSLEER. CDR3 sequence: CASSQGVPGSGEQFF. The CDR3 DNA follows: TGCGCCAGCAGCCAAGGGGTTCCGGGCTCTGGTGAGCAGTTCTTC.

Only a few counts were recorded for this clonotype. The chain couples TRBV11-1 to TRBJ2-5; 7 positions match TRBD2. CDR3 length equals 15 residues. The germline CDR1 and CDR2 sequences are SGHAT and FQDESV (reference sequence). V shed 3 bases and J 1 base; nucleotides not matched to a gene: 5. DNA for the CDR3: TGTGCCAGCAGCTTGATCGGGGGGACCCAAGAGACCCAGTACTTC. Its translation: CASSLIGGTQETQYF.

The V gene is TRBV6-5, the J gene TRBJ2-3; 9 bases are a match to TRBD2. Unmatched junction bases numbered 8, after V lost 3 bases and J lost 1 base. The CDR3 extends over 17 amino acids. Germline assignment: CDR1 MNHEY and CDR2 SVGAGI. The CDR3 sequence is CASSYQAGLAGTDTQYF. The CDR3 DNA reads TGTGCCAGCAGTTATCAAGCGGGACTAGCAGGCACAGATACGCAGTATTTT.

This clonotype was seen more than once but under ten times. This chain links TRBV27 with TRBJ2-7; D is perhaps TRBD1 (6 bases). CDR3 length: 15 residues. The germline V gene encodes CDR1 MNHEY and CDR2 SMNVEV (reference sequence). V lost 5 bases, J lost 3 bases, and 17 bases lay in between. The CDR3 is CASSPTGITGYEQYF. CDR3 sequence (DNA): TGTGCCAGCAGTCCAACAGGGATTACGGGCTACGAGCAGTACTTC.

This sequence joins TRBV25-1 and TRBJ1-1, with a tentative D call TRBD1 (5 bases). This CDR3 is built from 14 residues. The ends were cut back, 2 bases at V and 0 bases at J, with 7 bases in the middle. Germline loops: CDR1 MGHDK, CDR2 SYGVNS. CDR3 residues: CASSEGAMNTEAFF. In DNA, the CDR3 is TGTGCCAGCAGTGAAGGGGCCATGAACACTGAAGCTTTCTTT.

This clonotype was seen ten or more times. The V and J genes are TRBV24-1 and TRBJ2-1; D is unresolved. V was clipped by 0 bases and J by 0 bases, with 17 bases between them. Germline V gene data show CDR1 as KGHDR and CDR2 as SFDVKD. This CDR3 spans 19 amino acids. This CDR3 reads CATSDLPRGRASSYNEQFF. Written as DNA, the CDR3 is TGTGCCACCAGTGATTTGCCACGTGGACGGGCTAGCTCCTACAATGAGCAGTTCTTC.

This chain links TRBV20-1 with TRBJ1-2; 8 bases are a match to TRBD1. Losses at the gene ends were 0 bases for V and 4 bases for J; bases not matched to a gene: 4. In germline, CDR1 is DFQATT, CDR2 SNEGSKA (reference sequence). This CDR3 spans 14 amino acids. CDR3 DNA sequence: TGCAGTGCTAGAGACACAGGGGGAGGCTATGGCTACACCTTC. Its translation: CSARDTGGGYGYTF.

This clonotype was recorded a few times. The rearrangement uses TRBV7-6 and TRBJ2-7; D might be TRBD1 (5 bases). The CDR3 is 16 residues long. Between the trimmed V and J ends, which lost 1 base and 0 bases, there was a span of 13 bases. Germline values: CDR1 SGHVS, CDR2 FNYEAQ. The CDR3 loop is CASSLVSGNPSYEQYF. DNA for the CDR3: TGTGCCAGCAGCTTAGTATCAGGGAACCCCTCCTACGAGCAGTACTTC.

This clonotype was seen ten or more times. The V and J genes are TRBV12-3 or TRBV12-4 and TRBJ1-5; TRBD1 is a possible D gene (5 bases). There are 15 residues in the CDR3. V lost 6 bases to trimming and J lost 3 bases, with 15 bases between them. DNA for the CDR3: TGTGCCAGCAGCCTCCGGGACGCATACAATCAGCCCCAGCATTTT. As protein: CASSLRDAYNQPQHF.

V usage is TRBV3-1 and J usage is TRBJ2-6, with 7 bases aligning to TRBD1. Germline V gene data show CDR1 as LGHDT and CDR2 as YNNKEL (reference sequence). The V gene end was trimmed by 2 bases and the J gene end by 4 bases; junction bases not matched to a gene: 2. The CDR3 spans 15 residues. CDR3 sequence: CASSQQGVGANVLTF. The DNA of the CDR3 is TGTGCCAGCAGCCAACAGGGGGTCGGGGCCAACGTCCTGACTTTC.

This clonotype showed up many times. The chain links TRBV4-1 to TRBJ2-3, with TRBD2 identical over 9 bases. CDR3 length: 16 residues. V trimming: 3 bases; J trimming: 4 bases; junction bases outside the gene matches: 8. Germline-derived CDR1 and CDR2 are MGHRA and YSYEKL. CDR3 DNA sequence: TGCGCCAGCAGCCATCGCGGGAGGGAGAGGGCAGATACGCAGTATTTT. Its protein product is CASSHRGRERADTQYF.

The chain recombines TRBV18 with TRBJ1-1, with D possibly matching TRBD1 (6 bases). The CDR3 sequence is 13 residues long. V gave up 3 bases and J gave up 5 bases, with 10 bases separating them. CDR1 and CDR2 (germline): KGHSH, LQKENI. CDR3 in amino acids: CASSPNGQTEAFF. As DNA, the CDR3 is TGTGCCAGCTCACCTAACGGACAGACTGAAGCTTTCTTT. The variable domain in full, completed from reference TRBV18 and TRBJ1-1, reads NAGVMQNPRHLVRRRGQEARLRCSPMKGHSHVYWYRQLPEEGLKFMVYLQKENIIDESGMPKERFSAEFPKEGPSILRIQQVVRGDSAAYFCASSPNGQTEAFFGQGTRLTVV.